Presented here are 9 T cell receptor beta chains from one specimen sequenced in a study of blood T cell repertoires in COVID-19. TCRdb's table, derived via immunoSEQ multiplex PCR, lists solely in-frame clones and lacks some. The table shows 190,000 or so clones, with roughly 78% occurring only once. The source material was peripheral blood. Receptors originate from a woman older than 75 with active or convalescent COVID-19.

CDR3 residues: CASSLALTEAFF. In DNA form, the CDR3 reads TGTGCCAGCAGTTTAGCGCTCACTGAAGCTTTCTTT. The rearrangement links TRBV28 to TRBJ1-1; D remains ambiguous. V was pared by 2 bases and J by 4 bases, with 5 bases between. The CDR3 consists of 12 residues. CDR1 is MDHEN, CDR2 SYDVKM, per germline.

Ten or more counts support this clone. The chain recombines TRBV2 with TRBJ1-1, with D possibly TRBD1 on 5 matching bases. CDR3 length equals 16 residues. V was pared by 3 bases and J by 0 bases, with 14 bases between. The germline CDR1 and CDR2 sequences are SNHLY and FYNNEI. CDR3 DNA sequence: TGTGCCAGCAGTGACTGGTTACAGGTTTTGAACACTGAAGCTTTCTTT. It is translated as CASSDWLQVLNTEAFF.

The V gene is TRBV6-6, the J gene TRBJ1-2; the match to TRBD1 covers 8 bases. Germline-derived CDR1 and CDR2 are MNHNY and SVGAGI (reference sequence). Trimming cost V 10 bases and J 2 bases; bases outside gene matches: 12. This CDR3 region has 15 residues. The CDR3 region is CATNRATGANYGYTF. CDR3 nucleotides: TGTGCCACCAACCGAGCGACAGGGGCGAACTATGGCTACACCTTC.

CDR3 nucleotides: TGTGCCAGCAGTGTCTTCGGGGGAGCAGATACGCAGTATTTT. Its protein product is CASSVFGGADTQYF. This chain connects TRBV6-4 to TRBJ2-3; D might be TRBD2 (6 bases). Trimming shortened V by 4 bases and J by 4 bases, and 12 bases separated the two germline ends. Germline V gene lookup returns CDR1 MRHNA and CDR2 SNTAGT. The CDR3 spans 14 residues.

V is TRBV5-1 and J is TRBJ2-2, with 7 bases aligning to TRBD1. The trim removed 4 bases at V and 7 bases at J, leaving 13 bases unmatched. This CDR3 has 16 residues. Germline V lookup: CDR1 SGHRS, CDR2 YFSETQ. This chain's CDR3 is CASSLDVYRTGGELFF. The CDR3 DNA sequence: TGCGCCAGCAGCCTAGATGTATACCGGACAGGCGGGGAGCTGTTTTTT. Using reference TRBV5-1 and TRBJ2-2 for the parts outside the CDR3, the full variable domain is KAGVTQTPRYLIKTRGQQVTLSCSPISGHRSVSWYQQTPGQGLQFLFEYFSETQRNKGNFPGRFSGRQFSNSRSEMNVSTLELGDSALYLCASSLDVYRTGGELFFGEGSRLTVL.

In the case of this clone: Different DNA sequences within this sample yield the same CDR3. The gene calls are TRBV4-3 and TRBJ2-2, with 9 bases matching TRBD1. The CDR3 runs to 15 residues. Germline-derived CDR1 and CDR2 are LGHNA and YSLEER. The trim removed 4 bases at V and 1 base at J, leaving 1 base unmatched. CDR3 residues: CASSLDRGNTGELFF. The CDR3 nucleotides are TGCGCCAGCAGCCTGGACAGGGGGAACACCGGGGAGCTGTTTTTT.

This clone was seen only once. The chain has TRBV2 and TRBJ2-7, with 9 bases lining up with TRBD1. Germline values: CDR1 SNHLY, CDR2 FYNNEI. The CDR3 loop spans 13 amino acids. With V trimmed by 10 bases and J by 3 bases, 7 bases remained unmatched. CDR3 DNA: TGTGCCATAACGGGGACAGGGAACTACGAGCAGTACTTC. Translating it yields CAITGTGNYEQYF.

The CDR3 is CASQGQEANEKLFF. The DNA for the CDR3 is TGCGCCAGCCAGGGACAGGAAGCTAATGAAAAACTGTTTTTT. The chain combines TRBV5-1 with TRBJ1-4; 8 bases map to TRBD1. The CDR3 consists of 14 residues. The J segment lost 3 bases and the V segment lost 7 bases, leaving 5 bases of the junction unmatched. Germline V gene sequence: CDR1 SGHRS, CDR2 YFSETQ.

Only a few counts were recorded for this clone. This chain joins TRBV3-1 (or the pseudogene TRBV3-2) and TRBJ1-3; 9 positions match TRBD1. The V and J ends lost 2 bases and 3 bases, in that order; junction bases with no gene match: 5. The germline V gene has CDR1 LGHDT and CDR2 YNNKEL (reference sequence). The CDR3 consists of 16 residues. DNA of the CDR3: TGTGCCAGCAGCCAACGAATGGGACAGGGTGGAAACACCATATATTTT. This codes for CASSQRMGQGGNTIYF.